This T cell receptor (beta chain) came from a study of monozygotic twins with inflammatory bowel disease (dated by TCRdb to between 2018 and 2021). Regarding the study in general: The complete study included approximately 28 monozygotic twin pairs: 19 IBD-discordant Danish pairs and nine German pairs, of which four were IBD-concordant and five were IBD-discordant. The search for disease-associated traits relied mainly on comparing, within discordant pairs, IBD patients with their genetically identical healthy co-twins. Each individual had, on average, about 151 000 unique TCRalpha sequences and 181 000 unique TCRbeta sequences available for analysis. Results the study describes overall, beyond this receptor: Fewer clonotypes were shared with other individuals by IBD patients than by healthy twins, most markedly in patients showing signs of disease activity. Measured by the inverse Simpson index, TCRbeta repertoire diversity was lower in IBD patients than in their healthy co-twins. Distinction between different T cell subtypes could not be achieved in the analysis. Repertoire similarity did not differ between concordant and discordant twins, possibly due to limited statistical power. No single strong signal or clonotype linked to IBD turned up in the results, so the idea that one exists was not supported. Background noise and inter-individual variability may have been introduced into the repertoires by the differing immunosuppressive treatments among patients.

The CDR3 spans 13 residues, from the cysteine through the phenylalanine. DNA for this receptor is not on file. According to the germline V gene, CDR1 reads MDHEN and CDR2 reads SYDVKM. Libraries were constructed by 5' RACE. For each TCR library, around 3,800 ng of total RNA was used. cDNA was synthesized with SMARTScribe reverse transcriptase in eight separate reactions per sample. During cDNA synthesis, unique molecular identifiers containing a 6-nucleotide sample barcode were introduced by template switching. TCRalpha and TCRbeta cDNA was amplified by two nested PCRs of approximately 17 and 9 cycles, with bead purification after each PCR. Before amplification, the cDNA was both treated with uracil DNA-glycosylase and purified with the QIAquick PCR purification kit. The second PCR added Illumina TruSeq-compatible adapters along with sample-specific barcodes. TapeStation and Qubit were used to check library quality and concentration, and 4 to 6.5 ng of each library went into the pool. Sequencing of the pooled libraries was done on an Illumina HiSeq2500 single-index Rapid Run using custom sequencing primers and 2 x 100 bp reads. The original methods were these. MiGEC version 1.2.6 was used for UMI-based consensus assembly, which corrected PCR and sequencing errors. MiXCR version 2.1.1 was used to carry out V(D)J alignment, clonotype assembly and CDR3 extraction. To normalise gene usage, clonotype sharing and MAIT/NKT TCR abundance, the top 1000, 10 000 and 20 000 clonotypes in each sample were analysed. Diversity was computed as the inverse Simpson index with the vegan R package after downsampling to 27 000 UMIs. Statistical testing used paired Mann-Whitney U tests on the discordant twin pairs and applied Benjamini-Hochberg correction for multiple testing. The reads underwent TCRdb reprocessing, giving one record for each CDR3 protein sequence and no DNA. The V and J calls reflect TCRdb's pipeline rather than the authors' work. This sample's clone table shows under 200,000 distinct CDR3 sequences. Of the sample, approximately 2.8% is held by the ten largest clones.

From each donor, a roughly 2.5 ml peripheral blood sample was collected into PAXgene tubes and stored at -80 degrees C. Total RNA was isolated from whole blood with the PAXgene blood miRNA kit on an automated QIAcube, without T cell sorting. Peripheral blood from monozygotic twin pairs, either concordant or discordant for inflammatory bowel disease, underwent deep TCRalpha and TCRbeta repertoire profiling that used unique molecular barcoding. Smoking habits were recorded for all twin pairs, with individuals classified as current, former or never smokers. As regards this clonotype: The antigen this receptor binds is unknown.

This TCR came from a human donor with ulcerative colitis or Crohn's disease, or a healthy co-twin of an affected twin (not recorded which). The sample comprised blood. The chain was built from TRBV28 and TRBJ2-7. The CDR3 corresponds to CASSLAFPYEQYF. When the CDR3 is completed using the reference TRBV28 and TRBJ2-7 genes on either side, the full variable domain is DVKVTQSSRYLVKRTGEKVFLECVQDMDHENMFWYRQDPGLGLRLIYFSYDVKMKEKGDIPEGYSVSREKKERFSLILESASTNQTSMYLCASSLAFPYEQYFGPGTRLTVT.